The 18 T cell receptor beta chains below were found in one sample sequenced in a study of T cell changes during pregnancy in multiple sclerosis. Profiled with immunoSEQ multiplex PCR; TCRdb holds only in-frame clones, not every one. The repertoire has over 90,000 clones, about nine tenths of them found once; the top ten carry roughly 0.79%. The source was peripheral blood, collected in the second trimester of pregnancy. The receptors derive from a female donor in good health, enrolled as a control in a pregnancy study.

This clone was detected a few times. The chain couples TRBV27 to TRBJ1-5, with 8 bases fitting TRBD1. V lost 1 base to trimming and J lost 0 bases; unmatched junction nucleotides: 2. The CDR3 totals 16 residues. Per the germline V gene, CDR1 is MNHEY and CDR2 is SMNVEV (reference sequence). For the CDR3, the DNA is TGTGCCAGCAGTTTATACAGGGGGGATAGCAATCAGCCCCAGCATTTT. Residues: CASSLYRGDSNQPQHF.

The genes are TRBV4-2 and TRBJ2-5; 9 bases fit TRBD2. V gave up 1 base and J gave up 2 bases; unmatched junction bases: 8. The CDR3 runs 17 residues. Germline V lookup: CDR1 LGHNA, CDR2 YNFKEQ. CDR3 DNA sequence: TGTGCCAGCAGCCAAGTCTCGTCTAGCGGGGAGCAAGAGACCCAGTACTTC. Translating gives CASSQVSSSGEQETQYF.

The CDR3 nucleotides are TGCGCCAGCAGCCAAGACTCGCGCGGGTCCTATGGCTACACCTTC. It specifies CASSQDSRGSYGYTF. This chain connects TRBV4-3 to TRBJ1-2; no clear D gene. V shed 0 bases and J shed 4 bases, with 12 bases lying between them. There are 15 residues in the CDR3. CDR1 is LGHNA, CDR2 YSLEER, per germline.

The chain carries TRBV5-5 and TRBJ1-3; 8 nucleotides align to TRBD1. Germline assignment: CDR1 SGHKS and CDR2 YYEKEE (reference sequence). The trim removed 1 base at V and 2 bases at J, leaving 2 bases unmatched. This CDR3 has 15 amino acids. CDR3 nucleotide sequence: TGTGCCAGCAGCTTGCTGGACAGGGCTGGAAACACCATATATTTT. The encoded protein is CASSLLDRAGNTIYF.

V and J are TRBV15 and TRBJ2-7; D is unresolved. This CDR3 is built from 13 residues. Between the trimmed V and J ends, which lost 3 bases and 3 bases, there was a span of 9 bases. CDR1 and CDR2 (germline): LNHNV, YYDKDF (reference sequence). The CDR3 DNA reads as TGTGCCACCAGCAGGGGCAGAAACTACGAGCAGTACTTC. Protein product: CATSRGRNYEQYF.

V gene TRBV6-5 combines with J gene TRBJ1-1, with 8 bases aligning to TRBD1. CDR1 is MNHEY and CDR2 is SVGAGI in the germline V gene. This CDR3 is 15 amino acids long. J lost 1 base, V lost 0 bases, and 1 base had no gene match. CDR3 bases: TGTGCCAGCAGTTACTCCGACAGGGGGAACACTGAAGCTTTCTTT. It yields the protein CASSYSDRGNTEAFF.

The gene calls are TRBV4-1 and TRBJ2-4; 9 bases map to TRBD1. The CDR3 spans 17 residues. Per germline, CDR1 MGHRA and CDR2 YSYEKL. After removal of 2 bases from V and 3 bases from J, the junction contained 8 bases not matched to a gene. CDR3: CASSQQTGGNVKNIQYF. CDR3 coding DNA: TGCGCCAGCAGCCAACAGACAGGGGGTAATGTCAAAAACATTCAGTACTTC.

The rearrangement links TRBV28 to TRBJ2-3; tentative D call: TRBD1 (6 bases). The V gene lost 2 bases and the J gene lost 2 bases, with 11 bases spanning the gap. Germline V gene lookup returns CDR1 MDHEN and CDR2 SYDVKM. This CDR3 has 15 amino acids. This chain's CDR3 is CASSLGGRSTDTQYF. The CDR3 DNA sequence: TGTGCCAGCAGTTTAGGGGGCCGATCCACAGATACGCAGTATTTT.

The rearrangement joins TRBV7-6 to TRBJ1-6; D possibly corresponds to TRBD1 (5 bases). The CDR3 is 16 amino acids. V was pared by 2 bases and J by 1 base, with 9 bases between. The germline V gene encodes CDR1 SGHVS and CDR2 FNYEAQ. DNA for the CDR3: TGTGCCAGCAGCTTACGGGGGAGGTCCTATAATTCACCCCTCCACTTT. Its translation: CASSLRGRSYNSPLHF.

The CDR3 DNA reads as TGTGCCGGGGGGGCGGGCCCCTCCTACGAGCAGTACTTC. This sequence encodes CAGGAGPSYEQYF. This chain links TRBV28 with TRBJ2-7; D might be TRBD2 (7 bases). Germline-derived CDR1 and CDR2 are MDHEN and SYDVKM. V was clipped by 11 bases and J by 0 bases, with 14 bases between them. CDR3 length equals 13 residues.

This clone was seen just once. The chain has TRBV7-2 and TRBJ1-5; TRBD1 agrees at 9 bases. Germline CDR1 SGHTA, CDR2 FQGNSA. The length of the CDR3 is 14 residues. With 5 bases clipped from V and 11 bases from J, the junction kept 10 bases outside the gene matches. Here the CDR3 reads CASSQSRGTGTQHF. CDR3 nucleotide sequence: TGTGCCAGCAGCCAATCCCGCGGGACAGGGACCCAGCATTTT.

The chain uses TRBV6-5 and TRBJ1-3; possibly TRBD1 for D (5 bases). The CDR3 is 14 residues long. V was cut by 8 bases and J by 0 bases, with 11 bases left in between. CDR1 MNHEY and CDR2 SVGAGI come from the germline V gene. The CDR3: CASRGAASGNTIYF. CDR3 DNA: TGTGCCAGCCGTGGGGCAGCCTCTGGAAACACCATATATTTT.

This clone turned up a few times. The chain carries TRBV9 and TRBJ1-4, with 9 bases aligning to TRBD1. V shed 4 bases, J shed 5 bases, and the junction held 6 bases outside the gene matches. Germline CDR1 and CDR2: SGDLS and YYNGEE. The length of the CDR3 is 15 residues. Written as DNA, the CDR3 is TGTGCCAGCAGCCCTACAGGGGGCCTGAATGAAAAACTGTTTTTT. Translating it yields CASSPTGGLNEKLFF.

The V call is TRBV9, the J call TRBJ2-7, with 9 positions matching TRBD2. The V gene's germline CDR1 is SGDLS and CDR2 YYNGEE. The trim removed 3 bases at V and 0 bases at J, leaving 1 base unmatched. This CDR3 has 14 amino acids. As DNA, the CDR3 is TGTGCCAGCAGCGAGCGGGAGGCCTCCTACGAGCAGTACTTC. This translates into CASSEREASYEQYF.

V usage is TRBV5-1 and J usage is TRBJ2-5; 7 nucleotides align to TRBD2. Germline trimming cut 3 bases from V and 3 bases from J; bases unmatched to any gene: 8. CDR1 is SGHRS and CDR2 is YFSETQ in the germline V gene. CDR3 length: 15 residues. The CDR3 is CASSSGGGGKETQYF. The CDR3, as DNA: TGCGCCAGCAGCTCCGGCGGGGGTGGGAAAGAGACCCAGTACTTC.

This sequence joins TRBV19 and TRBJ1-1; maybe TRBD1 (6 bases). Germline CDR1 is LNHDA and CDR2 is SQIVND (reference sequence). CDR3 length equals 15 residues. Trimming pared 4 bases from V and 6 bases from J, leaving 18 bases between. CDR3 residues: CASSTLGADSAEAFF. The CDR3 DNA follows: TGTGCCAGTAGTACCCTGGGGGCCGACTCAGCTGAAGCTTTCTTT.

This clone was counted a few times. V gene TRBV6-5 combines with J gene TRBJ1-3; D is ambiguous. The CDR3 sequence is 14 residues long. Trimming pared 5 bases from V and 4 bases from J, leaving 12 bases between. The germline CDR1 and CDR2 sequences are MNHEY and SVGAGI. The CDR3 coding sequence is TGTGCCAGCAGTCGTACCGGGATAGGAAACACCATATATTTT. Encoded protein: CASSRTGIGNTIYF.

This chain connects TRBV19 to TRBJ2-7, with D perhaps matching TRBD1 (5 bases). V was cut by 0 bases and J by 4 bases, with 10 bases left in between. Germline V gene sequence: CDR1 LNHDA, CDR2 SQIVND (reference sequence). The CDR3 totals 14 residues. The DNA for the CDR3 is TGTGCCAGTAGTATAGACCAGGGTAGATACGAGCAGTACTTC. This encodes CASSIDQGRYEQYF.